These 28 T cell receptor beta chains were sequenced from one sample in a study of vaccination and CD4 T cells after COVID-19. Antigens of these TCRs are unknown. Sequencing of cultured CD4+ T cell DNA used the Oncomine TCR Beta short-read assay. TCRdb re-derived calls from the PCR reads in MiXCR, one entry per CDR3 protein. Of 15,000 to 20,000 distinct CDR3 sequences in the sample, 43% were seen once. The treatment denotes: approximately nine-day PBMC culture with coronavirus spike peptide pools or control peptides (ViraFEST assay). Material: CD4+ T cells from blood, cultured in vitro, obtained before SARS-CoV-2 vaccination. These receptors came from a human donor who had recovered from COVID-19.

CDR3 sequence reads: CASSPRGSDTEAFF. The CDR3 nucleotides are TGTGCCAGCAGCCCAAGGGGCTCGGACACTGAAGCTTTCTTT. V usage is TRBV7-9 and J usage is TRBJ1-1, with D possibly TRBD1 on 5 matching bases. V lost 5 bases to trimming and J lost 3 bases, with 13 bases between them. There are 14 residues in the CDR3. Per the germline V gene, CDR1 is SEHNR and CDR2 is FQNEAQ (reference sequence).

This clonotype turned up a few times. The DNA of the CDR3 is TGTGCCAGCTCACCAGCTGTGGACAGGGTGAGCACTGAAGCTTTCTTT. As protein: CASSPAVDRVSTEAFF. This chain joins TRBV18 and TRBJ1-1; 8 nucleotides match TRBD1. This CDR3 region has 16 residues. Trimming removed 2 bases from V and 4 bases from J; junction bases left unmatched: 9. CDR1 and CDR2 (germline): KGHSH, LQKENI.

This chain links TRBV28 with TRBJ2-7; 8 bases line up with TRBD2. Trimming at V came to 1 base and at J to 5 bases, leaving 7 bases not matched to a gene. The CDR3 is made up of 15 amino acids. CDR1 is MDHEN and CDR2 is SYDVKM in the germline V gene. CDR3 sequence (DNA): TGTGCCAGCAGTTTATCGGGACTAGGAATGCACGAGCAGTACTTC. Residues: CASSLSGLGMHEQYF. Drawing the rest from reference TRBV28 and TRBJ2-7, the complete variable domain is DVKVTQSSRYLVKRTGEKVFLECVQDMDHENMFWYRQDPGLGLRLIYFSYDVKMKEKGDIPEGYSVSREKKERFSLILESASTNQTSMYLCASSLSGLGMHEQYFGPGTRLTVT.

This rearrangement joins TRBV7-2 to TRBJ1-1; D might be TRBD1 (6 bases). V was pared by 5 bases and J by 3 bases, with 19 bases between. Germline V CDR1 and CDR2: SGHTA, FQGNSA. The CDR3 extends over 16 amino acids. CDR3 in amino acids: CASSREAGGADTEAFF. The CDR3 nucleotides read TGTGCCAGCAGCCGCGAAGCGGGGGGCGCGGACACTGAAGCTTTCTTT.

The rearrangement joins TRBV6-1 to TRBJ2-7; the D gene is possibly TRBD2 (6 bases). The CDR3 extends over 14 amino acids. V shed 7 bases and J shed 5 bases, with 18 bases lying between them. Germline lookup yields CDR1 MNHNS and CDR2 SASEGT. Written as DNA, the CDR3 is TGTGCCAGCACCAACGGGGGTCCCCCCGACGAGCAGTACTTC. Translation: CASTNGGPPDEQYF.

The J gene is TRBJ1-2, the V gene TRBV7-2, with D maybe TRBD1 (5 bases). Looked up from germline, CDR1 is SGHTA and CDR2 is FQGNSA. This CDR3 comprises 14 residues. Trimming left V 5 bases short and J 8 bases short, with 18 bases between. The CDR3, as DNA: TGTGCCAGCAGCGGTGCGAATCAGGGAGGAGGCTACACCTTC. It encodes CASSGANQGGGYTF.

The rearrangement joins TRBV4-3 to TRBJ1-6; no reliable D call. V was pared by 0 bases and J by 11 bases, with 8 bases between. The CDR3 runs 13 residues. The germline V gene has CDR1 LGHNA and CDR2 YSLEER. The CDR3 sequence: CASSQDRETPLHF. The CDR3 DNA follows: TGCGCCAGCAGCCAAGACCGGGAAACACCCCTCCACTTT.

The chain joins TRBV6-5 to TRBJ1-1; D gene unclear. CDR3 length: 12 amino acids. Trimming took 2 bases from V and 6 from J, leaving 7 bases between them. CDR1 MNHEY and CDR2 SVGAGI come from the germline V gene. CDR3 loop: CASSYAGSEAFF. CDR3 nucleotide sequence: TGTGCCAGCAGTTACGCCGGGTCTGAAGCTTTCTTT.

This clonotype was seen only a few times. The V and J genes are TRBV23-1 and TRBJ1-6; D remains ambiguous. TRBV23-1 is an ORF for which the function is uncertain. CDR3 length equals 17 residues. V lost 3 bases to trimming and J lost 7 bases, with 19 bases between them. The CDR3 spells CASSHPRVGTQNSPLHF. CDR3 DNA sequence: TGCGCCAGCAGTCACCCTCGGGTGGGTACTCAGAATTCACCCCTCCACTTT.

The chain recombines TRBV7-2 with TRBJ2-5; 7 bases agree with TRBD2. This CDR3 has 14 residues. J lost 5 bases, V lost 2 bases, and 5 bases had no gene match. Per germline, CDR1 SGHTA and CDR2 FQGNSA. CDR3 protein: CASSLWRGRETQYF. The CDR3 bases are TGTGCCAGCAGCTTATGGCGGGGGAGGGAGACCCAGTACTTC.

There are a few counts of this clonotype. The chain combines TRBV6-1 with TRBJ1-5; D gene uncertain. The V end was cut by 2 bases, the J end by 7 bases, with 6 bases between. Germline assignment: CDR1 MNHNS and CDR2 SASEGT. The CDR3 is 12 residues long. The CDR3 nucleotides read TGTGCCAGCAGTGAAATTGGGCAGCCCCAGCATTTT. This sequence encodes CASSEIGQPQHF.

The CDR3 sequence is CSALTGVAYEQYF. CDR3 in DNA: TGCAGTGCCTTGACAGGGGTGGCCTACGAGCAGTACTTC. V is TRBV20-1 and J is TRBJ2-7; 8 nucleotides line up with TRBD1. Germline CDR1 reads DFQATT; CDR2 reads SNEGSKA (reference sequence). The length of the CDR3 is 13 residues. V lost 6 bases, J lost 2 bases, and 6 bases stayed unmatched.

The CDR3 DNA reads as TGTGCCAGTAGTATAGGCGGGACAGCCCTGAACACTGAAGCTTTCTTT. It yields the protein CASSIGGTALNTEAFF. This chain links TRBV19 with TRBJ1-1; 7 nucleotides align to TRBD1. This CDR3 is built from 16 residues. Germline V gene data show CDR1 as LNHDA and CDR2 as SQIVND (reference sequence). J lost 0 bases, V lost 1 base, and 5 bases had no gene match.

The chain employs TRBV27 and TRBJ2-3, with TRBD2 identical over 8 bases. This CDR3 spans 17 amino acids. The V and J ends lost 2 bases and 4 bases, in that order; junction bases with no gene match: 11. In germline, CDR1 is MNHEY, CDR2 SMNVEV (reference sequence). CDR3: CASSLLTSGRMADTQYF. The CDR3 coding sequence is TGTGCCAGCAGTTTACTTACCAGCGGGAGAATGGCAGATACGCAGTATTTT.

Details on this clonotype: Mismatch with germline at one junction end may stem from a read error. The chain recombines TRBV10-1 with TRBJ2-1, with 9 bases lining up with TRBD2. This CDR3 contains 16 residues. CDR1 WNHNN and CDR2 SYGVQD come from the germline V gene (reference sequence). Here the CDR3 DNA reads TGCGCCAACAGTGAGGGAGGACTAGCGATCTACAATGAGCAGTTCTTC. Its translation: CANSEGGLAIYNEQFF.

This clonotype appeared a few times. The chain couples TRBV19 to TRBJ1-1; 9 nucleotides match TRBD1. V lost 6 bases to trimming and J lost 4 bases; unmatched junction nucleotides: 6. The CDR3 runs 14 residues. Germline V gene data show CDR1 as LNHDA and CDR2 as SQIVND (reference sequence). CDR3 DNA: TGTGCCAGTAGCCGGGACAGGGAGAGCACTGAAGCTTTCTTT. Translating gives CASSRDRESTEAFF.

This clonotype was counted between two and nine times. The CDR3 reads CASSTNFGGTDTQYF. CDR3 in DNA: TGTGCCAGTAGCACGAACTTTGGAGGCACAGATACGCAGTATTTT. The genes are TRBV19 and TRBJ2-3; D remains unclear. In germline, CDR1 is LNHDA, CDR2 SQIVND (reference sequence). The V gene lost 6 bases and the J gene lost 1 base, with 14 bases spanning the gap. This CDR3 is built from 15 residues.

The CDR3 protein is CATSRGDSKVEAFF. The DNA of the CDR3 is TGTGCCACCAGCAGGGGGGACAGTAAAGTCGAAGCTTTCTTT. The J gene is TRBJ1-1, the V gene TRBV15; the match to TRBD1 covers 7 bases. Looked up from germline, CDR1 is LNHNV and CDR2 is YYDKDF (reference sequence). CDR3 size: 14 residues. V lost 3 bases and J lost 8; bases outside the gene matches: 9.

This clonotype was counted between two and nine times. J is TRBJ2-6 and V is TRBV29-1; weak D call: TRBD1 (6 bases). Germline CDR1 SQVTM, CDR2 ANQGSEA. The CDR3 has 15 residues. The germline V and J ends were trimmed by 4 bases and 16 bases, with 26 bases remaining between them. The CDR3 spells CSVGSRPGATPQLTF. The CDR3 bases are TGCAGCGTTGGATCGCGGCCAGGGGCTACGCCCCAACTGACTTTC.

The genes are TRBV20-1 and TRBJ1-5; no clear D gene. The CDR3 is 15 amino acids. From germline, CDR1 is DFQATT and CDR2 SNEGSKA (reference sequence). V gave up 6 bases and J gave up 4 bases, with 19 bases separating them. The CDR3 coding sequence is TGCAGTGCGTCCCAGTGGAGGAACCTAAATCAGCCCCAGCATTTT. Its translation is CSASQWRNLNQPQHF.

CDR3 sequence reads: CASSLGYASDEQFF. CDR3 in DNA: TGTGCCAGCAGCTTAGGGTATGCTAGCGATGAGCAGTTCTTC. The chain carries TRBV7-2 and TRBJ2-1; tentatively, D is TRBD2 (6 bases). Germline V gene sequence: CDR1 SGHTA, CDR2 FQGNSA. V lost 1 base and J lost 8, with 12 bases in between. The CDR3 length is 14 residues. Using reference TRBV7-2 and TRBJ2-1 for the parts outside the CDR3, the full variable domain is GAGVSQSPSNKVTEKGKDVELRCDPISGHTALYWYRQSLGQGLEFLIYFQGNSAPDKSGLPSDRFSAERTGGSVSTLTIQRTQQEDSAVYLCASSLGYASDEQFFGPGTRLTVL.

The V and J genes are TRBV20-1 and TRBJ1-2; D is uncertain. Germline V gene sequence: CDR1 DFQATT, CDR2 SNEGSKA (reference sequence). There are 12 residues in the CDR3. Trimming removed 1 base at V and 8 bases at J, with 11 bases between. CDR3: CSARADLGGYTF. CDR3 DNA: TGCAGTGCTAGAGCAGACCTCGGGGGCTACACCTTC.

This clonotype turned up a few times. The chain links TRBV19 to TRBJ1-5, with D hard to call. V lost 5 bases, J lost 4 bases, and 9 bases lay in between. The germline V gene has CDR1 LNHDA and CDR2 SQIVND (reference sequence). The CDR3 consists of 13 residues. CDR3 in DNA: TGTGCCAGTAGTGTAACCCTTAATCAGCCCCAGCATTTT. It encodes CASSVTLNQPQHF.

V and J are TRBV20-1 and TRBJ2-3; 7 bases line up with TRBD2. Losses at the gene ends were 6 bases for V and 8 bases for J; bases not matched to a gene: 14. CDR3 length: 14 amino acids. CDR1 is DFQATT, CDR2 SNEGSKA, per germline (reference sequence). Here the CDR3 DNA reads TGCAGTGCGCCACCGGGCCCGTCGGGGGGTACGCAGTATTTT. It encodes CSAPPGPSGGTQYF.

The V and J genes are TRBV11-3 and TRBJ2-5; D is unclear. V lost 6 bases to trimming and J lost 5 bases, with 7 bases between them. This CDR3 has 11 residues. CDR1 and CDR2 (germline): SGHNT, YENEEA. Written as DNA, the CDR3 is TGTGCCAGCAGTGTCGGGGAGACCCAGTACTTC. The encoded protein is CASSVGETQYF.

The chain combines TRBV15 with TRBJ2-7; D remains unclear. V was shortened by 0 bases and J by 5 bases, with 8 bases between the two germline ends. The germline V gene has CDR1 LNHNV and CDR2 YYDKDF (reference sequence). The CDR3 is 13 amino acids. The DNA for the CDR3 is TGTGCCACCAGCAGAGAGATGGGGAACGAGCAGTACTTC. Translated: CATSREMGNEQYF.

This clonotype showed up just a few times. The chain joins TRBV20-1 to TRBJ1-5; D might be TRBD1 (6 bases). The CDR3 extends over 14 amino acids. Germline CDR1 is DFQATT and CDR2 is SNEGSKA (reference sequence). V lost 6 bases, J lost 1 base, and 13 bases lay in between. The CDR3 DNA reads as TGCAGTGCCAAACCTGGACAGAGCAATCAGCCCCAGCATTTT. Amino acid sequence: CSAKPGQSNQPQHF.

J is TRBJ1-2 and V is TRBV4-3; 10 bases are a match to TRBD1. The V segment lost 3 bases and the J segment 4 bases; nucleotides outside the gene matches: 5. Per the germline V gene, CDR1 is LGHNA and CDR2 is YSLEER. The CDR3 runs to 15 residues. The CDR3 here is CASSQTGGDTYGYTF. The CDR3 DNA reads TGCGCCAGCAGCCAGACAGGGGGCGATACCTATGGCTACACCTTC.